These T cell receptor beta chains were read from a single sample in a study of cytomegalovirus exposure and HLA in healthy donors. This table comes from immunoSEQ multiplex PCR, and its TCRdb copy is limited to in-frame clones, with some not included. Among around 94,000 clones listed, around two thirds were seen once. The sequencing input was PBMCs. These receptors were taken from a young man in good health and CMV-seronegative. Each CDR3 is given with its conserved first and last residue. D genes are given only for firm matches. Clone size is given for some rows only: seen once, a few or many times, or a class if the clone is expanded.

abundance	v_gene	d_gene	j_gene	CDR3aa	CDR3nt
.	TRBV7-9	.	TRBJ2-3	CASSTFYGDTQYF	TGTGCCAGCAGCACGTTCTACGGAGATACGCAGTATTTT
.	TRBV15	TRBD2	TRBJ2-5	CAIRPAGRAEETQYF	TGTGCCATCAGGCCTGCGGGGAGGGCCGAAGAGACCCAGTACTTC
.	TRBV11-3	.	TRBJ2-1	CASSSPWSDNGEQFF	TGTGCCAGCAGCTCCCCCTGGTCAGATAATGGTGAGCAGTTCTTC
.	TRBV7-3	TRBD1	TRBJ2-1	CASSSGGNEQFF	TGTGCCAGCAGCTCAGGGGGAAATGAGCAGTTCTTC
.	TRBV7-9	.	TRBJ2-1	CSSSFEGGEQFF	TGTTCCAGCAGCTTCGAGGGCGGGGAGCAGTTCTTC
few	TRBV10-1	.	TRBJ1-1	CASSTIPRGLNTEAFF	TGCGCCAGCAGCACCATCCCCAGAGGTCTGAACACTGAAGCTTTCTTT
.	TRBV5-1	.	TRBJ1-6	CASRVDSYNSPLHF	TGCGCCAGCAGGGTCGACAGCTATAATTCACCCCTCCACTTT
few	TRBV5-1	TRBD1	TRBJ1-4	CASSWDREKLFF	TGCGCCAGCAGCTGGGACAGGGAAAAACTGTTTTTT
.	TRBV20-1	TRBD1	TRBJ1-5	CSASRDSPQHF	TGCAGTGCTAGTCGGGACAGCCCGCAGCATTTT
few	TRBV7-2	.	TRBJ1-1	CASGSRGGTEAFF	TGTGCCAGCGGAAGTAGAGGGGGCACTGAAGCTTTCTTT